The 14 T cell receptor beta chains given below trace back to one sample, sequenced in a study of PD-1 blockade in classical Hodgkin lymphoma. TCRdb's copy holds only in-frame clones and misses some; the assay was immunoSEQ multiplex PCR. Seen here are some 64,000 clones, more than 80% observed once, and the top ten hold about 15%. Patients all relapsed after autologous stem cell transplantation, and there was variation in brentuximab vedotin exposure. Sequencing used peripheral blood mononuclear cells (PBMCs), obtained at baseline. The source of these receptors is a human donor with classical Hodgkin lymphoma.

By sample share, this clone is large. The CDR3 is CATSREGATNEKLFF. The CDR3 DNA reads TGTGCCACCAGCAGAGAGGGCGCAACTAATGAAAAACTGTTTTTT. This chain uses TRBV15 with TRBJ1-4; unclear D gene. The V end was cut by 0 bases, the J end by 0 bases, with 5 bases between. Germline V gene data show CDR1 as LNHNV and CDR2 as YYDKDF (reference sequence). The CDR3 contains 15 residues.

The rearrangement links TRBV6-1 to TRBJ2-7, with 11 nucleotides matching TRBD1. Looked up from germline, CDR1 is MNHNS and CDR2 is SASEGT. Trimming took 7 bases from V and 2 from J; bases not matched to a gene: 4. The CDR3 length is 14 residues. CDR3 protein: CASIRDRGTYEQYF. The CDR3 DNA follows: TGTGCCAGCATCCGGGACAGGGGGACCTACGAGCAGTACTTC.

This chain connects TRBV29-1 to TRBJ2-7; 11 bases map to TRBD1. Germline assignment: CDR1 SQVTM and CDR2 ANQGSEA. CDR3 size: 14 residues. Trimming took 4 bases from V and 5 from J; bases not matched to a gene: 7. CDR3 nucleotides: TGCAGCGTTGTCCCCCAGGACAGGGGGCACGAGCAGTACTTC. Translating it yields CSVVPQDRGHEQYF.

This clone was counted a few times. This rearrangement joins TRBV12-5 to TRBJ1-6; weak D call: TRBD1 (6 bases). The V gene's germline CDR1 is LGHNT and CDR2 FRNRAP. V was cut by 6 bases and J by 6 bases, with 9 bases left in between. The CDR3 is made up of 13 amino acids. CDR3 sequence (DNA): TGTGCTAGTGGGGACAGCTTTAATTCACCCCTCCACTTT. Its protein product is CASGDSFNSPLHF.

The chain joins TRBV27 to TRBJ2-1, with D unclear. CDR1 and CDR2 from the germline V gene are MNHEY and SMNVEV (reference sequence). The CDR3 length is 18 residues. Trimming removed 2 bases at V and 5 bases at J, with 22 bases between. CDR3 in amino acids: CASSLKAWRLVGDNEQFF. CDR3 nucleotide sequence: TGTGCCAGCAGTTTAAAAGCCTGGCGGCTAGTAGGAGACAATGAGCAGTTCTTC.

The chain recombines TRBV4-1 with TRBJ1-6; no firm D call. V was cut by 0 bases and J by 11 bases, with 5 bases left in between. CDR3 length equals 12 residues. The germline V gene has CDR1 MGHRA and CDR2 YSYEKL. The CDR3 loop is CASSQDETPLHF. CDR3 coding DNA: TGCGCCAGCAGCCAAGATGAGACACCCCTCCACTTT.

The chain joins TRBV13 to TRBJ2-1, with a weak D call TRBD2 (6 bases). Per the germline V gene, CDR1 is PRHDT and CDR2 is FYEKMQ (reference sequence). The V and J ends lost 8 bases and 3 bases respectively, with 11 bases between them. CDR3 length equals 13 residues. The CDR3: CASRRELYNEQFF. The CDR3 region has the DNA TGTGCCAGCCGCCGGGAGCTCTACAATGAGCAGTTCTTC.

This chain joins TRBV27 and TRBJ1-1, with D tentatively TRBD1 (5 bases). In germline, CDR1 is MNHEY, CDR2 SMNVEV (reference sequence). The CDR3 runs 13 residues. The V end was cut by 5 bases, the J end by 4 bases, with 11 bases between. DNA of the CDR3: TGTGCCAGCAGTATGGGACGAAGCACTGAAGCTTTCTTT. It translates to CASSMGRSTEAFF.

The chain combines TRBV28 with TRBJ1-5, with D perhaps matching TRBD1 (5 bases). The CDR3 loop spans 16 amino acids. Germline lookup yields CDR1 MDHEN and CDR2 SYDVKM. The germline V and J ends were trimmed by 5 bases and 0 bases, with 14 bases remaining between them. CDR3 loop: CASSPPGAYSNQPQHF. DNA of the CDR3: TGTGCCAGCAGTCCCCCTGGGGCTTATAGCAATCAGCCCCAGCATTTT.

The V call is TRBV13, the J call TRBJ2-5; D possibly matches TRBD1 or TRBD2 (6 bases each). V lost 8 bases and J lost 5, with 24 bases in between. The germline V gene encodes CDR1 PRHDT and CDR2 FYEKMQ (reference sequence). This CDR3 region has 16 residues. The chain's CDR3 is CASSWSGGRGLETQYF. DNA for the CDR3: TGTGCCAGCTCCTGGAGTGGGGGGCGTGGGTTGGAGACCCAGTACTTC.

The rearrangement links TRBV7-2 to TRBJ2-1; D is possibly TRBD1 (6 bases). Germline V gene data show CDR1 as SGHTA and CDR2 as FQGNSA. Trimming took 4 bases from V and 3 from J, leaving 16 bases between them. The CDR3 has 16 amino acids. CDR3 amino acids: CASSYRRRQDYNEQFF. The CDR3 nucleotides read TGTGCCAGCAGCTACCGGAGGCGACAGGACTACAATGAGCAGTTCTTC.

The CDR3 protein is CASSYSSGGTSPLHF. The CDR3 DNA reads as TGTGCCAGCAGTTATAGCTCAGGGGGAACTTCACCCCTCCACTTT. This chain connects TRBV6-5 to TRBJ1-6; 7 bases are shared with TRBD1. Losses at the gene ends were 3 bases for V and 9 bases for J; bases not matched to a gene: 8. Germline-derived CDR1 and CDR2 are MNHEY and SVGAGI. This CDR3 has 15 amino acids.

This chain joins TRBV28 and TRBJ1-6; no definite D call. Trimming shortened V by 2 bases and J by 8 bases, and 10 bases separated the two germline ends. The germline gives CDR1 MDHEN, CDR2 SYDVKM. The CDR3 is 14 amino acids. The CDR3 nucleotides are TGTGCCAGCAGTTTAGGCTCGGGTGATTCACCCCTCCACTTT. Protein sequence: CASSLGSGDSPLHF.

This chain links TRBV7-8 with TRBJ1-1; no clear D gene. Deletions cut 1 base from V and 5 bases from J, with 8 bases between. Germline V CDR1 and CDR2: SGHVS, FQNEAQ. The CDR3 loop spans 13 amino acids. Here the CDR3 DNA reads TGTGCCAGCAGCTTAGGTGGGATTACTGAAGCTTTCTTT. Its protein product is CASSLGGITEAFF.